A selection of T cell receptor beta chains follows, all from one sample in a study of identical twins. Each CDR3 protein gets one entry after TCRdb re-called the 5' RACE reads with MiXCR. This table holds 200,000 to 300,000 distinct CDR3 sequences, 6% to 8% found once. The same sample was also studied in work on yellow fever vaccine responses in identical twins.

Sequenced: CD8+ T cells sorted from blood. The receptor set was obtained from a woman under 30 in good health. The CDR3 runs from the conserved cysteine through the conserved F or W. The D gene is left open where the match is weak. The listing skips clone size in some rows; elsewhere it reads once, few, many or a size class.

>TRBV7-9|many|TRBJ1-6|NA
CASSLARTETYNSPLHF
TGTGCCAGCAGCTTAGCGCGAACGGAAACCTATAATTCACCCCTCCACTTT
>TRBV27|many|TRBJ1-1|NA
CASSLSPRRTEAFF
TGTGCCAGCAGTTTATCCCCACGGCGCACTGAAGCTTTCTTT
>TRBV4-1|NA|TRBJ2-5|NA
CASSHRLTRDQETQYF
TGCGCCAGCAGCCACCGACTTACTAGAGACCAAGAGACCCAGTACTTC
>TRBV2|few|TRBJ1-1|NA
CASSEYPGTLTTAEAFF
TGTGCCAGCAGTGAGTATCCCGGGACACTCACCACCGCTGAAGCTTTCTTT
>TRBV27|NA|TRBJ2-2|TRBD1
CASRETGGGGTGELFF
TGTGCCAGCAGAGAGACAGGGGGGGGAGGCACCGGGGAGCTGTTTTTT
>TRBV7-9|many|TRBJ2-1|NA
CASSPGSGDEQFF
TGTGCCAGCAGCCCGGGATCTGGGGATGAGCAGTTCTTC
>TRBV20-1|NA|TRBJ2-5|TRBD2
CSARGRRAGGRETQYF
TGCAGTGCTAGAGGTCGTAGGGCGGGGGGCAGGGAGACCCAGTACTTC
>TRBV12-3/TRBV12-4|many|TRBJ1-3|NA
CASSLGGSGNTIYF
TGTGCCAGCAGTCTCGGTGGGTCTGGAAACACCATATATTTT
>TRBV4-2|many|TRBJ2-7|NA
CASSPEVAIPYEQYF
TGTGCCAGCAGCCCGGAGGTAGCGATCCCCTACGAGCAGTACTTC
>TRBV7-9|many|TRBJ1-1|NA
CASSSPVRTEAFF
TGTGCCAGCAGCTCACCCGTCCGGACTGAAGCTTTCTTT
>TRBV6-1|NA|TRBJ2-3|TRBD2
CASSEWNGGASDTQYF
TGTGCCAGCAGTGAATGGAACGGGGGGGCCTCAGATACGCAGTATTTT
>TRBV12-3/TRBV12-4|many|TRBJ2-1|NA
CASSPGTGRQFF
TGTGCCAGCAGTCCGGGGACTGGTCGTCAGTTCTTC